This T cell receptor (beta chain) appears in the sequencing data of a study of blood T cells in healthy people across ages. Ranging in age from about 6 to 90, the donors were healthy Caucasian individuals from Russia. The second PCR ran about 7 to 12 cycles with a sample-barcoded 5' primer and J-beta primers. Per sample, CDR3-containing paired-end reads numbered at least 2.5 million. TCRdb independently ran MiXCR on the 5' RACE reads; one entry per CDR3 protein. The table lists approximately 800,000 distinct CDR3 sequences, approximately 53% of them singletons, with around a quarter in the top ten. Study outcomes and limitations: The lack of PBMC sorting stopped any conclusive naive versus antigen-experienced comparison. When one million T cells were used, diversity estimates were thought to be underestimates.

Unmatched junction bases numbered 5, after V lost 0 bases and J lost 0 bases. The CDR3 is 17 residues long. Germline CDR1 MNHEY, CDR2 SVGAGI. The sample holds a few counts of this clonotype. Antigen: not known. The gene calls are TRBV6-5 and TRBJ2-4; 7 bases fit TRBD2. This clonotype originated in a middle-aged man in good health. Sequenced: blood. CDR3 protein: CASSYSAGDQAKNIQYF. The DNA for the CDR3 is TGTGCCAGCAGTTACTCGGCGGGGGATCAAGCCAAAAACATTCAGTACTTC.